This is a list of T cell receptor beta chains from one sample in a study of CD8 T cells in ankylosing spondylitis. TCRdb ran MiXCR on the 5' RACE reads and lists one entry per CDR3 protein. Of about 36,000 distinct CDR3 sequences listed, 6% are singletons. Sequenced sample: blood, either unsorted or a sorted T cell fraction (not recorded which). All receptors derive from a male donor with ankylosing spondylitis or in good health (not recorded which). CDR3s include the opening cysteine and the closing phenylalanine or tryptophan. D genes are given only for firm matches. Clone size is given as once, few, many or a size class.

size	V	J	D	CDR3	DNA
many	TRBV6-2/TRBV6-3	TRBJ2-4	.	CASSYGLGLLAKNIQYF	TGTGCCAGCAGTTACGGCCTCGGTCTTCTAGCCAAAAACATTCAGTACTTC
many	TRBV24-1	TRBJ2-2	.	CATSGNPRNGELFF	TGTGCCACCAGTGGAAATCCTAGGAACGGGGAGCTGTTTTTT
many	TRBV7-8	TRBJ2-1	TRBD2	CASSFGGYSYNEQFF	TGTGCCAGCAGCTTCGGGGGGTACTCCTACAATGAGCAGTTCTTC
many	TRBV7-8	TRBJ1-1	.	CASSLGGANTEAFF	TGTGCCAGCAGCTTAGGGGGGGCAAACACTGAAGCTTTCTTT
many	TRBV6-1	TRBJ2-7	TRBD2	CASNAGGPSYEQYF	TGTGCCAGCAATGCGGGGGGTCCTTCCTATGAGCAGTACTTC
many	TRBV5-1	TRBJ2-3	TRBD2	CASSFSGGTGDTQYF	TGCGCCAGCAGCTTCAGCGGGGGCACCGGAGATACGCAGTATTTT
many	TRBV7-9	TRBJ1-1	.	CASSPRFGTEAFF	TGTGCCAGCAGTCCCAGGTTTGGCACTGAAGCTTTCTTT
many	TRBV7-6	TRBJ1-6	.	CASSRVPPRGGSPLHF	TGTGCCAGCAGCCGAGTCCCTCCACGTGGTGGTTCACCCCTCCACTTT
many	TRBV6-2/TRBV6-3	TRBJ2-5	.	CASSYSSLGGTQYF	TGTGCCAGCAGTTACTCGAGTCTTGGAGGGACCCAGTACTTC
many	TRBV4-2	TRBJ2-7	TRBD2	CASSQVGGAYEQYF	TGTGCCAGCAGCCAAGTGGGGGGGGCCTACGAGCAGTACTTC
many	TRBV5-5	TRBJ2-7	.	CASSLGTDYEQYF	TGTGCCAGCAGCTTGGGGACAGACTACGAGCAGTACTTC
many	TRBV6-5	TRBJ2-1	TRBD2	CASSYSPPSGLYNEQFF	TGTGCCAGCAGTTACTCCCCCCCTAGCGGACTATACAATGAGCAGTTCTTC
many	TRBV6-1	TRBJ2-7	TRBD2	CASSRLGLEFYEQYF	TGTGCCAGCAGTCGGTTGGGACTAGAGTTCTACGAGCAGTACTTC
few	TRBV6-1	TRBJ2-3	TRBD2	CASSPGLAADTQYF	TGTGCCAGCAGCCCTGGACTAGCAGCAGATACGCAGTATTTT
many	TRBV6-1	TRBJ2-2	.	CASSEEGTNTGELFF	TGTGCCAGCAGTGAAGAGGGGACGAACACCGGGGAGCTGTTTTTT
many	TRBV5-4	TRBJ2-6	.	CASSSQGPGANVLTF	TGTGCCAGCAGCTCGCAGGGGCCTGGGGCCAACGTCCTGACTTTC
many	TRBV6-2/TRBV6-3	TRBJ1-5	.	CASSSVRAGSLRGNQPQHF	TGTGCCAGCAGCTCCGTTCGCGCAGGGAGTCTCAGGGGCAATCAGCCCCAGCATTTT
many	TRBV5-1	TRBJ2-2	TRBD2	CASSLAPSGGPSNTGELFF	TGCGCCAGCAGCTTGGCCCCTAGCGGGGGGCCCTCGAACACCGGGGAGCTGTTTTTT
many	TRBV7-3	TRBJ2-1	.	CASSLNEQVPYNEQFF	TGTGCCAGCAGCTTAAATGAGCAGGTCCCCTACAATGAGCAGTTCTTC
many	TRBV3-1	TRBJ2-5	.	CASSQDGRAGGTQYF	TGTGCCAGCAGCCAAGATGGCAGGGCCGGTGGGACCCAGTACTTC
many	TRBV6-1	TRBJ2-2	TRBD1	CASSPGTGVGTGELFF	TGTGCCAGCAGTCCTGGGACAGGGGTAGGCACCGGGGAGCTGTTTTTT
many	TRBV7-2	TRBJ2-3	.	CASSGLGSTDTQYF	TGTGCCAGCAGCGGATTGGGGTCCACAGATACGCAGTATTTT
many	TRBV20-1	TRBJ2-7	.	CSAQLAPSSYEQYF	TGCAGTGCACAGCTAGCGCCGAGCTCCTACGAGCAGTACTTC
many	TRBV5-1	TRBJ2-1	TRBD2	CASSVPSGGYNEQFF	TGCGCCAGCAGCGTACCTAGCGGGGGGTACAATGAGCAGTTCTTC
many	TRBV6-2/TRBV6-3	TRBJ2-5	.	CASSYVSGAIETQYF	TGTGCCAGCAGTTACGTCAGTGGAGCCATAGAGACCCAGTACTTC
many	TRBV5-1	TRBJ2-5	.	CASSLHRLDQRTQYF	TGCGCCAGCAGCTTGCACCGATTAGACCAGAGGACCCAGTACTTC
many	TRBV19	TRBJ2-1	.	CASSIVVGAHEQFF	TGTGCCAGTAGTATAGTAGTAGGGGCACATGAGCAGTTCTTC
medium-sized	TRBV12-3/TRBV12-4	TRBJ2-7	TRBD2	CASSFPPGVAGARGYEQYF	TGTGCCAGCAGTTTCCCTCCGGGGGTAGCGGGAGCTCGAGGCTACGAGCAGTACTTC
many	TRBV7-9	TRBJ2-5	.	CASSLDETQYF	TGTGCCAGCAGCTTAGATGAGACCCAGTACTTC
many	TRBV7-2	TRBJ1-2	TRBD1	CASSSAGGRLNYGYTF	TGTGCCAGCAGTTCAGCAGGGGGGAGGTTGAACTATGGCTACACCTTC
many	TRBV28	TRBJ1-4	.	CASSFPREGLEKLFF	TGTGCCAGCAGTTTTCCCCGGGAGGGCTTGGAAAAACTGTTTTTT
many	TRBV7-2	TRBJ2-2	TRBD2	CASSFRAGVHTGELFF	TGTGCCAGCAGCTTTCGAGCGGGAGTACACACCGGGGAGCTGTTTTTT
many	TRBV12-3/TRBV12-4	TRBJ1-2	.	CASSPVGGFDYGYTF	TGTGCCAGCAGCCCCGTTGGAGGGTTCGACTATGGCTACACCTTC
few	TRBV9	TRBJ2-2	.	CASSDTGTGYTGELFF	TGTGCCAGCAGCGACACCGGGACTGGGTACACCGGGGAGCTGTTTTTT
many	TRBV5-1	TRBJ2-1	TRBD1	CASGQAESNEQFF	TGCGCCAGCGGACAGGCTGAAAGCAATGAGCAGTTCTTC
many	TRBV4-2	TRBJ1-3	.	CASSQDPGTRNTIYF	TGTGCCAGCAGCCAAGATCCCGGGACTCGAAACACCATATATTTT
many	TRBV10-3	TRBJ2-5	.	CAISSGAQETQYF	TGTGCCATCAGTTCTGGGGCCCAAGAGACCCAGTACTTC
many	TRBV5-1	TRBJ2-3	.	CASRRGATDTQYF	TGCGCCAGCAGACGAGGGGCCACAGATACGCAGTATTTT
many	TRBV27	TRBJ2-4	.	CASSFSPKNIQYF	TGTGCCAGCAGTTTCTCTCCTAAAAACATTCAGTACTTC
many	TRBV19	TRBJ2-3	TRBD2	CASTTRGGYTSTDTQYF	TGTGCCAGTACGACGAGGGGAGGGTACACTAGCACAGATACGCAGTATTTT
many	TRBV4-1	TRBJ1-5	.	CASSQVEYQPQHF	TGCGCCAGCAGCCAAGTTGAGTATCAGCCCCAGCATTTT
many	TRBV20-1	TRBJ1-2	.	CSASGRDRDYGYTF	TGCAGTGCTAGTGGCCGAGACAGAGACTATGGCTACACCTTC
many	TRBV5-1	TRBJ2-5	.	CASGVLQETQYF	TGCGCCAGCGGGGTACTTCAAGAGACCCAGTACTTC
many	TRBV4-2	TRBJ2-7	.	CASSQDPPGDEQYF	TGTGCCAGCAGCCAAGATCCCCCAGGGGACGAGCAGTACTTC
many	TRBV25-1	TRBJ2-2	TRBD2	CASSVRTRETGELFF	TGTGCCAGCAGTGTCCGGACTAGGGAAACCGGGGAGCTGTTTTTT
many	TRBV15	TRBJ2-3	.	CATGSRRTDTQYF	TGTGCCACCGGGAGTAGAAGGACAGATACGCAGTATTTT
many	TRBV28	TRBJ1-2	TRBD1	CASSTGTAEGTF	TGTGCCAGCAGCACCGGGACAGCCGAGGGCACCTTC
many	TRBV20-1	TRBJ2-1	.	CSARSTGLYNEQFF	TGCAGTGCTAGGTCTACTGGCTTGTACAATGAGCAGTTCTTC
many	TRBV5-1	TRBJ1-1	.	CASSLEPGANTEAFF	TGCGCCAGCAGCTTGGAACCAGGCGCGAACACTGAAGCTTTCTTT
many	TRBV4-1	TRBJ2-5	.	CASSHPGLGETQYF	TGCGCCAGCAGCCACCCGGGACTGGGAGAGACCCAGTACTTC
many	TRBV20-1	TRBJ1-1	TRBD1	CCARALGARGDREAFF	TGCTGTGCTAGGGCTTTGGGGGCTAGGGGGGACAGAGAAGCTTTCTTT
many	TRBV5-1	TRBJ2-7	TRBD1	CASSLSGGAPTYEQYF	TGCGCCAGCAGCTTGTCAGGGGGTGCCCCAACCTACGAGCAGTACTTC
few	TRBV6-5	TRBJ2-1	.	CASHSSGASEFF	TGTGCCAGTCATTCGTCGGGGGCTTCGGAGTTCTTC
many	TRBV21-1	TRBJ2-7	.	CASSKGAGRVSYEQYF	TGTGCCAGCAGCAAAGGGGCAGGGAGGGTCTCCTACGAGCAGTACTTC
many	TRBV5-1	TRBJ2-3	TRBD2	CASSPGLAGGTDTQYF	TGCGCCAGCAGCCCGGGACTAGCGGGGGGCACAGATACGCAGTATTTT
many	TRBV5-1	TRBJ1-5	.	CASSWQPGSGQPQHF	TGCGCCAGCAGCTGGCAGCCTGGATCGGGTCAGCCCCAGCATTTT
many	TRBV12-3/TRBV12-4	TRBJ1-1	TRBD1	CASSSTGGNTEAFF	TGTGCCAGCAGTTCGACAGGGGGCAACACTGAAGCTTTCTTT
many	TRBV5-1	TRBJ2-3	.	CASSLGQRTDTQYF	TGCGCCAGCAGCTTGGGGCAGAGAACAGATACGCAGTATTTT
many	TRBV27	TRBJ2-3	TRBD2	CASSTRLAGDSQYF	TGTGCCAGCAGTACGAGACTAGCGGGAGACTCGCAGTATTTT